Each of the 2 T cell receptor beta chains below was sequenced from the same sample in a study of blood T cell repertoires in COVID-19. Method: immunoSEQ multiplex PCR; TCRdb's copy keeps in-frame clones and lacks some. The sample comprises some 37,000 clones, roughly nine tenths of which are singletons, and around 20% rests with the top ten. The sequencing input was peripheral blood. The receptors stem from a man aged 50 or older in a cohort sampled during active COVID-19.

The chain has TRBV30 and TRBJ2-7; 8 bases are a match to TRBD1. Looked up from germline, CDR1 is GTSNPN and CDR2 is SVGIG (reference sequence). With 8 bases clipped from V and 5 bases from J, the junction kept 8 bases outside the gene matches. This CDR3 contains 12 residues. DNA for the CDR3: TGTGCCGTGGACAGGGAAGGGGACGAGCAGTACTTC. Its protein product is CAVDREGDEQYF.

V is TRBV5-1 and J is TRBJ2-2; 8 bases match TRBD2. The CDR3 spans 15 residues. The V segment lost 2 bases and the J segment 2 bases; nucleotides outside the gene matches: 2. CDR1 is SGHRS, CDR2 YFSETQ, per germline. The CDR3 spells CASSFSGINTGELFF. The CDR3 DNA follows: TGCGCCAGCAGCTTTAGCGGGATTAACACCGGGGAGCTGTTTTTT.